These T cell receptor beta chains were read from a single sample in a study of cytotoxic CD8 clonotypes in ibrutinib-treated CLL. Assay used: immunoSEQ multiplex PCR; TCRdb lists only in-frame clones, some missing. The sample holds about 160,000 clones; 81% are singletons and the top ten take under 2.5%. Source: PBMCs, taken after 12 months of ibrutinib treatment. The receptors stem from a human donor with chronic lymphocytic leukemia. Both conserved end residues are part of each CDR3. A D gene is named only where the DNA matches it firmly. Only some rows state a clone size, as once, few, many or a class for expanded clones.

d_call,clone_size,v_call,j_call,cdr3_aa,cdr3_nt
.,.,TRBV9,TRBJ2-3,CASSGGLIGTDTQYF,TGTGCCAGCAGCGGAGGACTTATAGGAACAGATACGCAGTATTTT
.,.,TRBV28,TRBJ2-5,CASGRVQGQETQYF,TGTGCCAGCGGGCGGGTACAGGGCCAAGAGACCCAGTACTTC
TRBD2,once,TRBV27,TRBJ2-3,CASSTTSGRATDTQYF,TGTGCCAGCAGTACTACTAGCGGGAGGGCCACAGATACGCAGTATTTT
.,.,TRBV19,TRBJ2-2,CASSPSGTFTGELFF,TGTGCCAGTAGTCCCTCGGGGACCTTCACCGGGGAGCTGTTTTTT
TRBD1,.,TRBV28,TRBJ1-1,CASRRGDRLYMNTEAFF,TGTGCCAGCAGAAGAGGGGACAGGTTATACATGAACACTGAAGCTTTCTTT
TRBD2,.,TRBV5-6,TRBJ2-3,CASNLAGPDTQYF,TGTGCCAGCAACCTAGCGGGGCCAGATACGCAGTATTTT
.,.,TRBV7-9,TRBJ2-3,CASSPWRGTSTDTQYF,TGTGCCAGCAGTCCATGGAGGGGCACTAGCACAGATACGCAGTATTTT
.,once,TRBV7-2,TRBJ1-1,CASSSDRTTTEAFF,TGTGCCAGCAGCTCTGACAGGACTACCACTGAAGCTTTCTTT
.,.,TRBV4-1,TRBJ1-2,CASSHPLGGLWGYTF,TGCGCCAGCAGCCATCCCTTGGGGGGACTATGGGGCTACACCTTC
.,.,TRBV21-1,TRBJ2-3,CASSPRVPSGTDTQYF,TGTGCCAGCAGTCCCCGGGTCCCTAGCGGCACAGATACGCAGTATTTT
.,.,TRBV10-3,TRBJ2-2,CAISERQVNTGELFF,TGTGCCATCAGCGAGAGACAGGTGAACACCGGGGAGCTGTTTTTT
.,.,TRBV7-2,TRBJ1-2,CASSFYRAHGYTF,TGTGCCAGCAGCTTTTACAGGGCCCATGGCTACACCTTC
.,.,TRBV10-3,TRBJ1-3,CAIKSGDGNTIYF,TGTGCCATCAAGTCTGGGGATGGAAACACCATATATTTT
TRBD1,.,TRBV11-1,TRBJ1-1,CASSWDRGPGTEAFF,TGTGCCAGCAGTTGGGACAGGGGGCCAGGGACTGAAGCTTTCTTT
.,.,TRBV7-3,TRBJ2-7,CASSLERSYEQYF,TGTGCCAGCAGCTTGGAAAGGAGTTACGAGCAGTACTTC
.,.,TRBV29-1,TRBJ1-1,CSVGRPENTEAFF,TGCAGCGTTGGACGGCCAGAGAACACTGAAGCTTTCTTT
TRBD2,.,TRBV9,TRBJ2-7,CASSPSGTSYIEQYF,TGTGCCAGCAGCCCCTCCGGGACTAGTTATATCGAGCAGTACTTC
TRBD2,.,TRBV29-1,TRBJ2-1,CSGIEGGLNNEQFF,TGCAGCGGAATAGAGGGAGGGCTTAACAATGAGCAGTTCTTC
.,.,TRBV7-2,TRBJ2-1,CASSLAQSDEQFF,TGTGCCAGCAGCTTAGCCCAATCCGATGAGCAGTTCTTC
TRBD2,.,TRBV7-9,TRBJ2-1,CASSLGTSGKDYNEQFF,TGTGCCAGCAGCTTAGGTACTAGCGGGAAGGACTACAATGAGCAGTTCTTC
.,.,TRBV5-1,TRBJ2-7,CASSLMGLYEQYF,TGCGCCAGCAGCTTGATGGGGTTGTACGAGCAGTACTTC
.,.,TRBV5-1,TRBJ1-4,CASSVPTGWANEKLFF,TGCGCCAGCAGCGTCCCTACAGGGTGGGCTAATGAAAAACTGTTTTTT
TRBD2,.,TRBV18,TRBJ2-7,CASSPGGSYEQYF,TGTGCCAGCTCCCCGGGGGGTTCCTACGAGCAGTACTTC
.,.,TRBV4-1,TRBJ1-2,CASSQDRQYYGYTF,TGCGCCAGCAGCCAAGATCGGCAGTACTATGGCTACACCTTC
TRBD1,.,TRBV5-4,TRBJ1-4,CASSRRQGDEKLFF,TGTGCCAGCAGCCGCCGACAGGGGGATGAAAAACTGTTTTTT